The subject of this entry is one T cell receptor (beta chain). Sequencing was performed with immunoSEQ multiplex PCR; in TCRdb, only in-frame clones are kept and a portion is missing. The sample has approximately 44,000 clones, about 96% seen once. The CDR3 runs to 13 residues. CDR1 and CDR2 (germline): LGHNA, YSLEER. V gave up 4 bases and J gave up 4 bases, with 9 bases separating them. This entry is derived from a study of technical replicates of blood from a handful of donors. The clonotype comes from a human donor in good health. The chain uses TRBV4-3 and TRBJ2-3, with D possibly matching TRBD2 (5 bases). Sequencing was carried out using T cells isolated from PBMCs. CDR3 loop: CASSPLLADTQYF. The CDR3 nucleotides are TGCGCCAGCAGCCCGTTACTAGCAGATACGCAGTATTTT.